This T cell receptor (beta chain) was captured in a study of blood T cell repertoires in COVID-19. At the level of the study: Nucleic acid was either cDNA or gDNA, and it came from T cells, B-cell-depleted T cells, or PBMCs.

Per the study methods: By means of reference gene primer amplification, nucleated cell counts were estimated. Produced via immunoSEQ multiplex PCR; TCRdb's table is partial and in-frame only. The DNA was the basis for D and trimming; V, J and clone size are from that table. Among under 350,000 clones, roughly 89% were seen once, and the ten largest hold 1.8%. The source of this sequence is a woman aged 30 to 39 with COVID-19, enrolled during active disease. Sequencing was performed on peripheral blood.

The CDR3, as DNA: TGTGCCAGCAGCCCGCGGAGGGGAGGTGGAAACACCATATATTTT. Protein sequence: CASSPRRGGGNTIYF. This chain joins TRBV11-2 and TRBJ1-3, with a possible D match to TRBD1 (5 bases). This CDR3 region has 15 residues. Looked up from germline, CDR1 is SGHAT and CDR2 is FQNNGV. V gave up 5 bases and J gave up 3 bases, with 14 bases separating them.